This T cell receptor (beta chain) is from a study of OX40 agonist ivuxolimab in advanced cancers. The study's findings and limits: There was clonal expansion of CD4+ and CD8+ blood T cells by week 6 at 0.1 to 3.0 mg/kg. Among the least clonally expanded were partial responders at 0.1-3.0 mg/kg.

Clones were sequenced by immunoSEQ multiplex PCR, and TCRdb holds only the in-frame ones, with some missing. The table has approximately 42,000 clones, 81% seen once. With regard to this clone: What it binds is not known.

Trimming cost V 4 bases and J 0 bases, with 13 bases left between them. Germline V CDR1 and CDR2: MGHRA, YSYEKL. There are 16 residues in the CDR3. This TCR derives from an adult with an advanced solid tumor such as melanoma, head and neck, liver or kidney cancer. Sequencing was performed on CD4+ or CD8+ T cells sorted from blood, taken in a trial of the OX40 agonist ivuxolimab. The chain recombines TRBV4-1 with TRBJ2-1; unclear D gene. The chain's CDR3 is CASSRIHTGSYNEQFF. The CDR3 coding sequence is TGCGCCAGCAGCCGTATTCATACGGGCTCCTACAATGAGCAGTTCTTC.